Each of the 32 T cell receptor beta chains below was sequenced from the same sample in a study of blood T cell repertoires in COVID-19. The assay was immunoSEQ multiplex PCR, and TCRdb's table has in-frame clones only and misses some. The sample includes 140,000 or so clones, around nine tenths of them seen just once. Sequenced input: peripheral blood. The receptors here all came from a human donor in a cohort sampled during active COVID-19.

This chain connects TRBV6-5 to TRBJ1-2, with 9 bases that match TRBD1. With V trimmed by 8 bases and J by 2 bases, 9 bases remained unmatched. The CDR3 totals 15 residues. Germline V gene data show CDR1 as MNHEY and CDR2 as SVGAGI. This CDR3 reads CASARKGQGNYGYTF. The DNA of the CDR3 is TGTGCCAGCGCTAGAAAGGGACAGGGAAACTATGGCTACACCTTC.

The chain combines TRBV6-4 with TRBJ2-7; D unclear. Between the trimmed V and J ends, which lost 7 bases and 1 base, there was a span of 5 bases. The germline gives CDR1 MRHNA, CDR2 SNTAGT. The CDR3 has 11 residues. CDR3 protein: CASTTSYEQYF. The CDR3 bases are TGTGCCAGCACCACATCCTACGAGCAGTACTTC.

The gene calls are TRBV7-2 and TRBJ2-5; 10 nucleotides align to TRBD2. In germline, CDR1 is SGHTA, CDR2 FQGNSA. V lost 10 bases, J lost 7 bases, and 18 bases stayed unmatched. The CDR3 consists of 16 residues. The DNA of the CDR3 is TGTGCCACTGGATCGGGGCGTAGCGGGGGGACCGGGACCCAGTACTTC. Translating gives CATGSGRSGGTGTQYF. The full variable domain, with the rest looked up from reference TRBV7-2 and TRBJ2-5, is GAGVSQSPSNKVTEKGKDVELRCDPISGHTALYWYRQSLGQGLEFLIYFQGNSAPDKSGLPSDRFSAERTGGSVSTLTIQRTQQEDSAVYLCATGSGRSGGTGTQYFGPGTRLLVL.

The genes are TRBV2 and TRBJ1-5; unclear D gene. The ends were cut back, 3 bases at V and 9 bases at J, with 15 bases in the middle. CDR1 and CDR2 from the germline V gene are SNHLY and FYNNEI. The CDR3 has 14 residues. CDR3 nucleotides: TGTGCCAGCAGTGACCGGACCCCGGGGAGGCCCCAGCATTTT. Translated, it gives CASSDRTPGRPQHF.

This chain's CDR3 is CSVEVGTQTGELFF. The CDR3 DNA sequence: TGCAGCGTTGAAGTAGGGACTCAGACCGGGGAGCTGTTTTTT. The V call is TRBV29-1, the J call TRBJ2-2; D may be TRBD2 (6 bases). Trimming pared 1 base from V and 5 bases from J, leaving 11 bases between. In germline, CDR1 is SQVTM, CDR2 ANQGSEA. This CDR3 region has 14 residues.

V and J are TRBV30 and TRBJ2-1; 11 nucleotides align to TRBD1. Per germline, CDR1 GTSNPN and CDR2 SVGIG (reference sequence). CDR3 length equals 13 residues. V lost 4 bases, J lost 10 bases, and 6 bases stayed unmatched. CDR3 DNA sequence: TGTGCCTGGATTGGACAGGGGGCCCGAGAGCAGTTCTTC. Its protein product is CAWIGQGAREQFF.

The J gene is TRBJ2-5, the V gene TRBV4-1; 12 bases line up with TRBD2. J was trimmed by 6 bases and V by 2 bases; bases with no gene match: 7. Germline V lookup: CDR1 MGHRA, CDR2 YSYEKL. CDR3 length: 16 residues. The CDR3 region is CASSQRAGLAGKTQYF. The CDR3 nucleotides read TGCGCCAGCAGCCAAAGGGCCGGACTAGCGGGGAAGACCCAGTACTTC.

This sequence joins TRBV14 and TRBJ2-1; TRBD2 aligns across 7 bases. With V trimmed by 2 bases and J by 8 bases, 9 bases remained unmatched. CDR1 and CDR2 (germline): SGHDN, FVKESK. The CDR3 is 15 amino acids. The CDR3: CASSQTTSPVDEQFF. DNA of the CDR3: TGTGCCAGCAGCCAAACGACTAGCCCTGTAGATGAGCAGTTCTTC.

This clone showed up just a few times. The chain is built from TRBV7-2 and TRBJ2-2; TRBD2 agrees at 9 bases. Germline CDR1 and CDR2: SGHTA and FQGNSA. The CDR3 is 14 residues long. V was pared by 4 bases and J by 7 bases, with 4 bases of the junction left unmatched. The CDR3 sequence is CASSSGLAGGELFF. The DNA for the CDR3 is TGTGCCAGCAGCTCGGGACTAGCAGGCGGGGAGCTGTTTTTT.

This rearrangement joins TRBV11-2 to TRBJ1-2; 10 bases fit TRBD1. V was clipped by 1 base and J by 0 bases; unmatched bases: 5. The CDR3 runs to 17 residues. CDR1 and CDR2 from the germline V gene are SGHAT and FQNNGV. CDR3 in DNA: TGTGCCAGCAGCTTAGCGACAGGGGGCGCTTCTAACTATGGCTACACCTTC. Amino acid sequence: CASSLATGGASNYGYTF.

The V call is TRBV5-1, the J call TRBJ1-1, with 11 bases fitting TRBD1. This CDR3 comprises 14 residues. V was clipped by 3 bases and J by 4 bases; unmatched bases: 2. Germline values: CDR1 SGHRS, CDR2 YFSETQ. The CDR3 sequence is CASSYGTGGTEAFF. The CDR3 DNA reads TGCGCCAGCAGCTACGGGACAGGGGGCACTGAAGCTTTCTTT.

This chain uses TRBV4-2 with TRBJ2-7; 11 bases map to TRBD1. V lost 1 base, J lost 7 bases, and 9 bases stayed unmatched. This CDR3 region has 16 residues. Germline V gene lookup returns CDR1 LGHNA and CDR2 YNFKEQ. The CDR3 protein is CASSQGVVGTGGEQYF. The CDR3 DNA is TGTGCCAGCAGCCAAGGTGTAGTTGGGACAGGGGGAGAGCAGTACTTC.

The chain combines TRBV2 with TRBJ1-1, with D perhaps TRBD1 (6 bases). The CDR3 totals 13 residues. Germline V gives CDR1 SNHLY, CDR2 FYNNEI. Trimming stripped 8 bases from V and 1 base from J, with 11 bases between. The CDR3 here is CASQLTGNTEAFF. The DNA for the CDR3 is TGTGCCAGCCAACTGACAGGGAACACTGAAGCTTTCTTT.

The gene calls are TRBV5-1 and TRBJ2-7; 9 nucleotides line up with TRBD1. Trimming cost V 4 bases and J 5 bases; bases outside gene matches: 7. The CDR3 covers 14 residues. Germline values: CDR1 SGHRS, CDR2 YFSETQ. CDR3 loop: CASSRGTGNNEQYF. The CDR3, as DNA: TGCGCCAGCAGCCGAGGGACAGGGAATAACGAGCAGTACTTC.

J is TRBJ2-3 and V is TRBV4-2; the match to TRBD2 covers 7 bases. V was pared by 1 base and J by 1 base, with 11 bases of the junction left unmatched. This CDR3 region has 18 residues. Germline CDR1 is LGHNA and CDR2 is YNFKEQ. In DNA form, the CDR3 reads TGTGCCAGCAGCCAAGCGGGGACTACGAGTCGTGGCACAGATACGCAGTATTTT. This sequence encodes CASSQAGTTSRGTDTQYF.

The chain is built from TRBV6-6 and TRBJ2-1, with D possibly matching TRBD1 (6 bases). The germline V gene encodes CDR1 MNHNY and CDR2 SVGAGI (reference sequence). V was cut by 4 bases and J by 8 bases, with 18 bases left in between. CDR3 length: 15 residues. The CDR3 DNA sequence: TGTGCCAGCAGTTCTCGTCGGCAGGGGAGAGATGAGCAGTTCTTC. Amino acids: CASSSRRQGRDEQFF.

V usage is TRBV30 and J usage is TRBJ1-5; possibly TRBD1 for D (5 bases). Trimming cost V 3 bases and J 3 bases, with 12 bases left between them. CDR1 is GTSNPN and CDR2 is SVGIG in the germline V gene (reference sequence). There are 14 residues in the CDR3. Here the CDR3 reads CAWSSGHANQPQHF. CDR3 coding DNA: TGTGCCTGGAGCTCCGGACACGCCAATCAGCCCCAGCATTTT.

The chain couples TRBV27 to TRBJ2-1; a possible D gene is TRBD1 (8 bases). The V end lost 4 bases, the J end lost 3 bases, and 19 bases lay between the germline ends. CDR3 size: 17 residues. Per germline, CDR1 MNHEY and CDR2 SMNVEV (reference sequence). The CDR3 nucleotides are TGTGCCAGCAGTTCCCGGGACAGGTTAGCGGGCTACAATGAGCAGTTCTTC. Residues: CASSSRDRLAGYNEQFF.

DNA of the CDR3: TGTGCCAGCAGTTTACAGGGGGCGCGGGGAGCTTTCTTT. Translated, it gives CASSLQGARGAFF. The V gene is TRBV28, the J gene TRBJ1-1, with 8 bases aligning to TRBD1. Per the germline V gene, CDR1 is MDHEN and CDR2 is SYDVKM. Losses at the gene ends were 2 bases for V and 10 bases for J; bases not matched to a gene: 6. CDR3 length equals 13 residues.

V is TRBV4-1 and J is TRBJ1-1; D might be TRBD1 (5 bases). The CDR3 is made up of 18 amino acids. Germline CDR1 is MGHRA and CDR2 is YSYEKL. The V gene lost 1 base and the J gene lost 0 bases, with 18 bases spanning the gap. The CDR3 DNA reads as TGCGCCAGCAGCCAAGGAACCCGGGGGGGGACCATGAACACTGAAGCTTTCTTT. Protein: CASSQGTRGGTMNTEAFF.

The chain links TRBV10-3 to TRBJ1-2; no reliable D call. CDR3 size: 13 residues. The germline V and J ends were trimmed by 2 bases and 4 bases, with 8 bases remaining between them. Germline V gives CDR1 ENHRY, CDR2 SYGVKD. The CDR3 is CAISEDTFYGYTF. As DNA, the CDR3 is TGTGCCATCAGTGAGGACACCTTCTATGGCTACACCTTC.

The chain uses TRBV19 and TRBJ2-3; 7 bases align to TRBD2. CDR3 length equals 13 residues. Losses at the gene ends were 6 bases for V and 4 bases for J; bases not matched to a gene: 4. The germline V gene encodes CDR1 LNHDA and CDR2 SQIVND (reference sequence). The CDR3 DNA follows: TGTGCCAGTAGCCGGGGGAGGGCAGATACGCAGTATTTT. It is translated as CASSRGRADTQYF.

This clone has only one observation. The rearrangement uses TRBV5-1 and TRBJ2-7; 12 nucleotides align to TRBD2. CDR1 and CDR2 (germline): SGHRS, YFSETQ. CDR3 length equals 18 residues. Trimming cost V 3 bases and J 0 bases; bases outside gene matches: 10. CDR3 sequence: CASSSLAGGRSSSYEQYF. The DNA for the CDR3 is TGCGCCAGCAGCTCCCTAGCGGGGGGGCGAAGTAGCTCCTACGAGCAGTACTTC.

V gene TRBV6-6 combines with J gene TRBJ2-7, with 8 positions matching TRBD1. Trimming took 4 bases from V and 2 from J; bases not matched to a gene: 10. The CDR3 extends over 16 amino acids. The germline gives CDR1 MNHNY, CDR2 SVGAGI (reference sequence). CDR3 DNA: TGTGCCAGCAGTTTTTCGCAGGGGGCTGGGACCTACGAGCAGTACTTC. The encoded protein is CASSFSQGAGTYEQYF.

V is TRBV27 and J is TRBJ2-3; D is unclear. CDR1 and CDR2 from the germline V gene are MNHEY and SMNVEV (reference sequence). CDR3 length equals 14 residues. V was trimmed by 2 bases and J by 5 bases, leaving 11 bases between them. CDR3 DNA: TGTGCCAGCAGTTTACTCACCTCGGTAGATACGCAGTATTTT. Residues: CASSLLTSVDTQYF.

As DNA, the CDR3 is TGTGCCAGCAGTAACCAGCGGGGTGAGCAGTTCTTC. As protein: CASSNQRGEQFF. J is TRBJ2-1 and V is TRBV2; 7 bases are shared with TRBD2. V dropped 5 bases and J dropped 9; count of bases not matched to a gene: 4. The CDR3 consists of 12 residues. Germline V gene sequence: CDR1 SNHLY, CDR2 FYNNEI.

V is TRBV19 and J is TRBJ2-2; D not certain. CDR1 LNHDA and CDR2 SQIVND come from the germline V gene (reference sequence). The V end was cut by 3 bases, the J end by 1 base, with 9 bases between. There are 15 residues in the CDR3. This CDR3 reads CASSIWLGNTGELFF. CDR3 in DNA: TGTGCCAGTAGTATTTGGCTAGGGAACACCGGGGAGCTGTTTTTT.

The V call is TRBV24-1, the J call TRBJ2-7; TRBD1 agrees at 8 bases. Germline-derived CDR1 and CDR2 are KGHDR and SFDVKD. The J segment lost 2 bases and the V segment lost 3 bases, leaving 8 bases of the junction unmatched. The CDR3 runs to 16 residues. CDR3 nucleotide sequence: TGTGCCACCAGTGATCCACGCGGACAGGGAACCTACGAGCAGTACTTC. This encodes CATSDPRGQGTYEQYF.

The chain joins TRBV18 to TRBJ2-4; 9 nucleotides agree with TRBD1. This CDR3 has 15 amino acids. Germline V gives CDR1 KGHSH, CDR2 LQKENI. The V gene end was trimmed by 5 bases and the J gene end by 5 bases; junction bases not matched to a gene: 7. CDR3 in amino acids: CASSSSGTGQNIQYF. The CDR3 DNA follows: TGTGCCAGCTCATCGTCCGGGACAGGGCAAAACATTCAGTACTTC.

The chain uses TRBV6-4 and TRBJ2-3; the D gene is possibly TRBD2 (6 bases). Germline CDR1 and CDR2: MRHNA and SNTAGT. The ends were cut back, 10 bases at V and 4 bases at J, with 21 bases in the middle. This CDR3 has 15 residues. The CDR3 bases are TGTGCCACTTCCCCTGGAGCCGGGGGTTCAGATACGCAGTATTTT. This translates into CATSPGAGGSDTQYF.

V gene TRBV3-1 (or the pseudogene TRBV3-2) combines with J gene TRBJ2-1, with D possibly matching TRBD1 (7 bases). Trimming took off 7 bases at V and 2 bases at J, with 15 bases between the two ends. CDR1 and CDR2 (germline): LGHDT, YNNKEL (reference sequence). This CDR3 is 15 amino acids long. The CDR3 loop is CASTRQGGTYNEQFF. DNA of the CDR3: TGTGCCAGCACGCGACAGGGAGGCACCTACAATGAGCAGTTCTTC.

This chain uses TRBV30 with TRBJ2-7; D might be TRBD2 (6 bases). The CDR3 sequence is 14 residues long. The V end lost 0 bases, the J end lost 2 bases, and 11 bases lay between the germline ends. Germline CDR1 GTSNPN, CDR2 SVGIG (reference sequence). CDR3 bases: TGTGCCTGGAGTGTAGGAGGGCCTGCCTACGAGCAGTACTTC. Translating gives CAWSVGGPAYEQYF. The entire variable domain, with the rest obtained from reference TRBV30 and TRBJ2-7, is as follows: SQTIHQWPATLVQPVGSPLSLECTVEGTSNPNLYWYRQAAGRGLQLLFYSVGIGQISSEVPQNLSASRPQDRQFILSSKKLLLSDSGFYLCAWSVGGPAYEQYFGPGTRLTVT.